Sequencing of this TCR beta chain was carried out in a study of T cells in tumors after PD-1 blockade. Time point meaning: second of two post-therapy site-matched biopsies about two months apart. Method: immunoSEQ multiplex PCR; TCRdb's copy keeps in-frame clones and lacks some. The profile shows 8,200 or so clones, 62% of them singletons. This CDR3 region has 18 residues. V lost 4 bases and J lost 0, with 19 bases in between. Germline V lookup: CDR1 MGHRA, CDR2 YSYEKL. The chain links TRBV4-1 to TRBJ2-1; no clear D gene. This receptor was obtained from a human donor with basal cell carcinoma. Material: tumor tissue, obtained after anti-PD-1 treatment. CDR3 protein: CASSLSTTHDGSYNEQFF. The CDR3 DNA follows: TGCGCCAGCAGCCTCTCGACAACTCACGACGGCTCCTACAATGAGCAGTTCTTC.